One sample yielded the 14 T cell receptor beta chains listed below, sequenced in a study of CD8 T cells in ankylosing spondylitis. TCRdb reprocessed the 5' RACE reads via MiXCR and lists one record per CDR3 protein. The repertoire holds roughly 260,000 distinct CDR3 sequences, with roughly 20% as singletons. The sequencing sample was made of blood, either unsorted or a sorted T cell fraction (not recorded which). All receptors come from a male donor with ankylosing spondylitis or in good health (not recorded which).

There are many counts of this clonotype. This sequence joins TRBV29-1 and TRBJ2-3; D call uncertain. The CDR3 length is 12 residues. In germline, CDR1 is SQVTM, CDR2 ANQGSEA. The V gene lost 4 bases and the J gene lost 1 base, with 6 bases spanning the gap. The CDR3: CSVVYRTDTQYF. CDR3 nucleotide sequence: TGCAGCGTTGTCTATCGCACAGATACGCAGTATTTT.

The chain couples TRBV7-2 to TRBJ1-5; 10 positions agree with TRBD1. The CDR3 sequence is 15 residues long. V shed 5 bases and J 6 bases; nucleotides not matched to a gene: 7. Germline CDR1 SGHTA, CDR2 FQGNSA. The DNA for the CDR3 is TGTGCCAGCAGCCACGGACAGGGGGATTTTCAGCCCCAGCATTTT. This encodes CASSHGQGDFQPQHF.

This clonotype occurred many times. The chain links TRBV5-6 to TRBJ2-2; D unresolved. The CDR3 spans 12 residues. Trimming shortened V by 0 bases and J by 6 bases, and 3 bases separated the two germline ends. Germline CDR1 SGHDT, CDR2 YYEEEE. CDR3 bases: TGTGCCAGCAGCTTGGACGCCGGGGAGCTGTTTTTT. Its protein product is CASSLDAGELFF.

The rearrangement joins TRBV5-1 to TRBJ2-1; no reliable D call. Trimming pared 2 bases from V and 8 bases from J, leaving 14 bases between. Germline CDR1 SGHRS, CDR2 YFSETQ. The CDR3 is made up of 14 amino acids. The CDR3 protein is CASSFPLGSDEQFF. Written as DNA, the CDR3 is TGCGCCAGCAGCTTTCCGCTTGGGTCCGATGAGCAGTTCTTC.

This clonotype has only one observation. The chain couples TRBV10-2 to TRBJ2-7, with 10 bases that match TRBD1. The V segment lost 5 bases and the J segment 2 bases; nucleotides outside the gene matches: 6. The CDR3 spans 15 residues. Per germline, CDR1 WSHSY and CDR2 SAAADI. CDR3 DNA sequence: TGCGCCAGCAGTCCGGACAGGGGGTATCCCTACGAGCAGTACGTC. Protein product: CASSPDRGYPYEQYV.

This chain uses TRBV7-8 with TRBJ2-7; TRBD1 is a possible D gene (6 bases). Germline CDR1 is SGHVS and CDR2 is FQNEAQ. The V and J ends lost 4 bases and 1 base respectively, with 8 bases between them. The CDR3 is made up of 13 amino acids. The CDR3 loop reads CASSWDTSYEQYV. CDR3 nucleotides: TGTGCCAGCAGCTGGGACACGTCCTACGAGCAGTACGTC.

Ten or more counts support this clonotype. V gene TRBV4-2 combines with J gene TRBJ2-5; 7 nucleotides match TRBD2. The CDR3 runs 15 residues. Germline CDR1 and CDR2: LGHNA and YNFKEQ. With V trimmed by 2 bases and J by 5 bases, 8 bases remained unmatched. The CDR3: CASSQNAGEGETQYF. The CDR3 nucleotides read TGTGCCAGCAGCCAAAATGCGGGGGAGGGGGAGACCCAGTACTTC.

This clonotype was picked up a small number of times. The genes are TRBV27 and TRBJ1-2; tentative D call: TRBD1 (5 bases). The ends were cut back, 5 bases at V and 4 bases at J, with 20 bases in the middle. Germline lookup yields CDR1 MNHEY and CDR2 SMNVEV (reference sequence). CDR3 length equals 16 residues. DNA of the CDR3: TGTGCCAGCAGTCCAATAAGCCCCCAGGGATTCTATGGCTACACCTTC. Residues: CASSPISPQGFYGYTF.

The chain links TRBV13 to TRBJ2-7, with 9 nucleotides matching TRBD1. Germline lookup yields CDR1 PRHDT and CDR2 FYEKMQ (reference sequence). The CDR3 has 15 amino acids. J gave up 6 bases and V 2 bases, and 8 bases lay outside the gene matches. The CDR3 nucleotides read TGTGCCAGCAGCTTAAGGGACAGGGTGTCCCGCGAGCAGTACGTC. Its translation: CASSLRDRVSREQYV.

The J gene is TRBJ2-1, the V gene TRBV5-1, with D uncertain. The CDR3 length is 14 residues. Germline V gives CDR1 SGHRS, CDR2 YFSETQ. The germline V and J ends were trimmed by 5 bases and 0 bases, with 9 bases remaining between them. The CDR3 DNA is TGCGCCAGCAGTAGGGTGGACTCCTACAATGAGCAGTTCTTC. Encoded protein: CASSRVDSYNEQFF.

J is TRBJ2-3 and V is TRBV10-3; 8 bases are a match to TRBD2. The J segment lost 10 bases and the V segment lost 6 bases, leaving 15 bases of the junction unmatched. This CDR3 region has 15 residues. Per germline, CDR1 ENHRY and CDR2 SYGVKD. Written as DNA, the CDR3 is TGTGCCATCAGGGCCCCCACTAGCGGTCCAGGTCCGCAGTATTTT. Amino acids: CAIRAPTSGPGPQYF.

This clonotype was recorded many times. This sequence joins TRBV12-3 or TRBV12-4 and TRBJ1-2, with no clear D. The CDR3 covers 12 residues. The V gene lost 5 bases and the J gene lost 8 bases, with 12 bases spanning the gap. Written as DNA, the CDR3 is TGTGCCAGCAGTGCCGATGCGTGGGGCTACACCTTC. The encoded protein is CASSADAWGYTF.

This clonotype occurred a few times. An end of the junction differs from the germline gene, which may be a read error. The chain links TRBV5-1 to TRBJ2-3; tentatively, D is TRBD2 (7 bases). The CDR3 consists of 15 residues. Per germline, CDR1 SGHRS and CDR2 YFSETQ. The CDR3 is CASRLDGGPRDTQYF. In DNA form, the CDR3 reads TGCGCCAGCAGATTGGACGGGGGGCCCAGAGATACGCAGTATTTT.

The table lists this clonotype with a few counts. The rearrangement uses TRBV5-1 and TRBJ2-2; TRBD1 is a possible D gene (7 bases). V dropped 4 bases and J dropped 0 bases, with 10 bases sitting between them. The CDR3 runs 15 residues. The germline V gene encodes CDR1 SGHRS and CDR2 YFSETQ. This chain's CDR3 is CASSAGGTNTGELFF. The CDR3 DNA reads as TGCGCCAGCAGCGCAGGGGGGACGAACACCGGGGAGCTGTTTTTT.